This T cell receptor (beta chain) is from a study of CD8 T cells in Susac syndrome. In its sample, this clonotype was seen once. Germline assignment: CDR1 DFQATT and CDR2 SNEGSKA (reference sequence). Trimming took 0 bases from V and 4 from J; bases not matched to a gene: 13. This CDR3 comprises 18 residues. An amount of RNA that ranged from 0.5 to 1 ug was reverse transcribed with random hexamers. MiXCR, applied by TCRdb to the immunoSEQ multiplex PCR reads, yields one record per CDR3 protein. The sample has about 120,000 distinct CDR3 sequences; 85% to 95% are singletons. The TCR originated in a human donor in good health. The sequenced material came from CD8+ T cells from PBMCs. The rearrangement links TRBV20-1 to TRBJ2-1; 9 bases map to TRBD2. The CDR3 coding sequence is TGCAGTGCTAGAGACGTCGCCAGAGCGGGGGGAATTTACAATGAGCAGTTCTTC. Its protein product is CSARDVARAGGIYNEQFF.